This TCR beta chain was retrieved from a study of OX40 agonist ivuxolimab in advanced cancers. The data were produced by immunoSEQ multiplex PCR, yet TCRdb's version contains in-frame clones alone and is incomplete. Among approximately 70,000 clones listed, roughly nine tenths were seen once. The J segment lost 3 bases and the V segment lost 7 bases, leaving 5 bases of the junction unmatched. The CDR3 covers 15 residues. Germline loops: CDR1 ENHRY, CDR2 SYGVKD. The specimen comprised CD4+ or CD8+ T cells sorted from blood, sampled in a trial of the OX40 agonist ivuxolimab. This rearrangement joins TRBV10-3 to TRBJ2-1, with TRBD2 matching over 11 bases. The TCR was taken from an adult with an advanced solid tumor such as melanoma, head and neck, liver or kidney cancer. The CDR3 nucleotides are TGTGCCATCAACCCTACTAGCGGGGGCTACAATGAGCAGTTCTTC. This translates into CAINPTSGGYNEQFF.